This T cell receptor (beta chain) was profiled in a study of T cell repertoires in cytomegalovirus infection. Trimming removed 1 base from V and 8 bases from J, with 7 bases in between. The CDR3 has 12 amino acids. The sample holds one count of this clonotype. Its specificity is not known. TCRdb re-called the reads through MiXCR, storing one row per CDR3 protein. The sample has fewer than 650,000 distinct CDR3 sequences, 35% to 50% seen once. The TCR was taken from a human donor in good health (CMV status not recorded). Some clones in this sample may be carry-over from other donors' samples. Sequencing used cultured PBMCs, obtained from culture after CMV antigen stimulation. The chain joins TRBV12-3 or TRBV12-4 to TRBJ2-3; D not certain. This CDR3 reads CASSLGPPTQYF. The CDR3 bases are TGTGCCAGCAGTTTAGGCCCGCCTACGCAGTATTTT.